The 9 T cell receptor beta chains given below trace back to one sample, sequenced in a study of T-cell reconstitution after alpha-beta-depleted transplantation in children. The TCRbeta library was prepared with unique molecular identifiers. From the PCR reads, TCRdb called clonotypes with MiXCR, one entry per CDR3 protein. This table has a few hundred thousand distinct CDR3 sequences, 9.7% appearing once. The sequencing here drew on PBMCs from the stem cell graft donor, taken from the stem cell graft. The receptors come from a human donor who donated a stem cell graft to a child with SCID.

Many counts were recorded for this clonotype. V and J are TRBV28 and TRBJ2-4, with 7 bases that match TRBD1. The J segment lost 5 bases and the V segment lost 2 bases, leaving 9 bases of the junction unmatched. CDR1 is MDHEN, CDR2 SYDVKM, per germline. CDR3 length: 16 residues. CDR3 DNA sequence: TGTGCCAGCAGTTTACCGTCACAGGGGAGCCAAAACATTCAGTACTTC. Amino acids: CASSLPSQGSQNIQYF.

There are many counts of this clonotype. The rearrangement links TRBV12-3 or TRBV12-4 to TRBJ1-5; D remains unclear. This CDR3 is built from 14 residues. The V and J ends lost 5 bases and 2 bases respectively, with 10 bases between them. The CDR3 nucleotides are TGTGCCAGCAGTCCCCAATCAGGCAATCAGCCCCAGCATTTT. Translated, it gives CASSPQSGNQPQHF.

This clonotype was counted ten times or more. This chain joins TRBV6-1 and TRBJ1-6; D is ambiguous. Germline CDR1 is MNHNS and CDR2 is SASEGT. V lost 5 bases to trimming and J lost 0 bases, with 11 bases between them. This CDR3 contains 16 residues. In DNA form, the CDR3 reads TGTGCCAGCAGTCCGTCCGGGAGCTCCTATAATTCACCCCTCCACTTT. Translating gives CASSPSGSSYNSPLHF.

In its sample, this clonotype was seen many times. The rearrangement links TRBV5-1 to TRBJ2-1; TRBD1 aligns across 8 bases. The germline V gene encodes CDR1 SGHRS and CDR2 YFSETQ. The V segment lost 4 bases and the J segment 2 bases; nucleotides outside the gene matches: 5. The CDR3 sequence is 15 residues long. The CDR3 here is CASSAGQGTYNEQFF. The CDR3 region has the DNA TGCGCCAGCAGCGCCGGACAGGGTACCTACAATGAGCAGTTCTTC.

This clonotype was detected many times. The gene calls are TRBV5-6 and TRBJ2-3; no clear D gene. This CDR3 is 15 amino acids long. Trimming removed 1 base from V and 2 bases from J, with 11 bases in between. CDR1 is SGHDT and CDR2 is YYEEEE in the germline V gene. The CDR3 nucleotides are TGTGCCAGCAGCTTGTTGGCCAGACACACAGATACGCAGTATTTT. Its protein product is CASSLLARHTDTQYF.

This clonotype occurred many times. The chain couples TRBV5-1 to TRBJ1-1, with a possible D match to TRBD1 (5 bases). This CDR3 region has 13 residues. Trimming shortened V by 6 bases and J by 0 bases, and 9 bases separated the two germline ends. Germline CDR1 is SGHRS and CDR2 is YFSETQ. CDR3 amino acids: CASMTAVNTEAFF. As DNA, the CDR3 is TGCGCCAGCATGACAGCCGTGAACACTGAAGCTTTCTTT.

This chain uses TRBV5-1 with TRBJ1-3; no reliable D call. The germline CDR1 and CDR2 sequences are SGHRS and YFSETQ. The CDR3 covers 14 residues. Trimming left V 0 bases short and J 6 bases short, with 10 bases between. This chain's CDR3 is CASSLGGNPNTIYF. CDR3 in DNA: TGCGCCAGCAGCTTGGGCGGGAACCCAAACACCATATATTTT.

This clonotype was recorded many times. The chain has TRBV28 and TRBJ2-7; the match to TRBD1 covers 7 bases. Germline V gene lookup returns CDR1 MDHEN and CDR2 SYDVKM. The CDR3 covers 16 residues. Trimming at V came to 5 bases and at J to 0 bases, leaving 10 bases not matched to a gene. The CDR3 is CASSLPGTALSYEQYF. In DNA, the CDR3 is TGTGCCAGCAGTCTCCCCGGGACAGCCCTCTCCTACGAGCAGTACTTC.

This clonotype was observed at least ten times. The rearrangement links TRBV5-1 to TRBJ2-2; TRBD1 might be the D (7 bases). The CDR3 is 14 amino acids. Germline CDR1 and CDR2: SGHRS and YFSETQ. V was clipped by 6 bases and J by 2 bases, with 11 bases between them. This chain's CDR3 is CASKEGANTGELFF. CDR3 nucleotides: TGCGCCAGCAAGGAGGGGGCCAACACCGGGGAGCTGTTTTTT.